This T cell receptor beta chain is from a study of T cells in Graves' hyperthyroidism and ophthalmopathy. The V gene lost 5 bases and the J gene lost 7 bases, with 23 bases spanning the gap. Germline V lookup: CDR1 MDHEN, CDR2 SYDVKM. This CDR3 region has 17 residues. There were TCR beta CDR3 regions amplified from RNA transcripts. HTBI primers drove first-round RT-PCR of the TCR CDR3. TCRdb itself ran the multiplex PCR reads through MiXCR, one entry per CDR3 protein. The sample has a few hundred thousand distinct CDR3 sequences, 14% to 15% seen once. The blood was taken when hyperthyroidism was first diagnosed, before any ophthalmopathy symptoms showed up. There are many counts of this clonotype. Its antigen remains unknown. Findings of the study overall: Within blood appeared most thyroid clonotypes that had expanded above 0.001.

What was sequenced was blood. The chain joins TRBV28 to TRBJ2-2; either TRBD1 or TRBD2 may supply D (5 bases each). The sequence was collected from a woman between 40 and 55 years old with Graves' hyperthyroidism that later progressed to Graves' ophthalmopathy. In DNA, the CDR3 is TGTGCCAGCAGTCCCTCCGGGACGCCCATTGCGGGCGGGGAGCTGTTTTTT. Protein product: CASSPSGTPIAGGELFF. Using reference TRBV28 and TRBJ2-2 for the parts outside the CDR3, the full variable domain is DVKVTQSSRYLVKRTGEKVFLECVQDMDHENMFWYRQDPGLGLRLIYFSYDVKMKEKGDIPEGYSVSREKKERFSLILESASTNQTSMYLCASSPSGTPIAGGELFFGEGSRLTVL.